The rows below give T cell receptor beta chains drawn from one sample of a study of shared clonotypes between healthy human individuals. TCRdb's table, derived via immunoSEQ multiplex PCR, lists solely in-frame clones and lacks some. The profile shows a few hundred thousand clones, 95% to 98% of them singletons. Sequenced input: naive CD4+ T cells sorted from blood. Receptor source: a woman aged 25 to 39 in good health. Each CDR3 is given with its conserved first and last residue. A D gene is named only where the DNA matches it firmly. Some rows have no size entry. The others give once, few or many, or a class for an expanded clone.

TRBJ1-5,TRBV27,NA,NA,TGTGCCAGCAGCCGGGAAAGGTCGAATCAGCCCCAGCATTTT,CASSRERSNQPQHF
TRBJ1-1,TRBV29-1,NA,NA,TGCAGCGTTTACGCGAACACTGAAGCTTTCTTT,CSVYANTEAFF
TRBJ2-3,TRBV5-1,NA,NA,TGCGCCAGCAGCTTGGATGCGGGAAGCACAGATACGCAGTATTTT,CASSLDAGSTDTQYF
TRBJ2-3,TRBV10-3,NA,NA,TGTGCCATCAGTGCACCGGGGAGGACAGATACGCAGTATTTT,CAISAPGRTDTQYF
TRBJ2-5,TRBV19,NA,NA,TGTGCCAGTAGTGGGAACACAGAGAACCAAGAGACCCAGTACTTC,CASSGNTENQETQYF
TRBJ1-3,TRBV7-9,NA,NA,TGTGCCAGCAGCCAGGGTTCACCTGGAAACACCATATATTTT,CASSQGSPGNTIYF
TRBJ2-1,TRBV7-2,TRBD1,NA,TGTGCCAGCAGCCCACGGACAGGCCCCTACAATGAGCAGTTCTTC,CASSPRTGPYNEQFF
TRBJ2-1,TRBV29-1,NA,NA,TGCAGCGGGGGAAGTAGGCTGTACAATGAGCAGTTCTTC,CSGGSRLYNEQFF
TRBJ2-2,TRBV4-1,NA,NA,TGCGCCAGCAGCCATCCGACGAAGAGCACCGGGGAGCTGTTTTTT,CASSHPTKSTGELFF
TRBJ1-2,TRBV2,NA,once,TGTGCCAGCAGTGAAGTGGGGTTTCGCTATGGCTACACCTTC,CASSEVGFRYGYTF
TRBJ2-2,TRBV29-1,TRBD2,NA,TGCAGCGTTCGCACGGGGGGGAGTGACACCGGGGAGCTGTTTTTT,CSVRTGGSDTGELFF
TRBJ2-2,TRBV19,NA,NA,TGTGCCAGTAGTACCCAAACCGGGGCCGGGGAGCTGTTTTTT,CASSTQTGAGELFF
TRBJ1-1,TRBV2,NA,NA,TGTGCCAGCAGTCAGACGACGGGGGCCACTGAAGCTTTCTTT,CASSQTTGATEAFF
TRBJ1-1,TRBV5-1,TRBD1,NA,TGCGCCAGCAGTTTTCATCAAACCGGGACAGGCTACACTGAAGCTTTCTTT,CASSFHQTGTGYTEAFF
TRBJ2-7,TRBV6-5,TRBD2,NA,TGTGCCAGCGGACCGGGGGGACGCTACGAGCAGTACTTC,CASGPGGRYEQYF
TRBJ1-1,TRBV28,NA,NA,TGTGCCAGCAGAAAGGGGTTAATCGGCACTGAAGCTTTCTTT,CASRKGLIGTEAFF
TRBJ2-1,TRBV14,TRBD1,NA,TGTGCCAGCAGCCCCCGGACAGGGGTAAGCAATGAGCAGTTCTTC,CASSPRTGVSNEQFF
TRBJ1-5,TRBV19,NA,NA,TGTGCCAGTAGTTTGGGGACGGCGAGCGGACCCCAGCATTTT,CASSLGTASGPQHF
TRBJ1-2,TRBV5-4,NA,NA,TGTGCCAGCAGCTTGGACTTCCGGGGCGGCTATGGCTACACCTTC,CASSLDFRGGYGYTF
TRBJ1-1,TRBV28,NA,NA,TGTGCCAGCAGTTTACGTCTGGGGCCGAACACTGAAGCTTTCTTT,CASSLRLGPNTEAFF
TRBJ1-1,TRBV28,TRBD1,NA,TGTGCCAGCAGCCAACAGGGGGCTTGGGGTGAAGCTTTCTTT,CASSQQGAWGEAFF
TRBJ2-1,TRBV9,TRBD1,NA,TGTGCCAGCAGCCCCCGGACAGGGCCCTACAATGAGCAGTTCTTC,CASSPRTGPYNEQFF
TRBJ2-1,TRBV5-1,NA,NA,TGCGCCAGCAGCCCCGCAGCGGGCGGACCGATCAATGAGCAGTTCTTC,CASSPAAGGPINEQFF
TRBJ1-4,TRBV28,NA,NA,TGTGCCAGCAGCCCGGGGCGGGCTAATGAAAAACTGTTTTTT,CASSPGRANEKLFF
TRBJ1-5,TRBV19,TRBD1,NA,TGTGCCAGTAGTATACGAACAGGGGCCACCGATAGCAATCAGCCCCAGCATTTT,CASSIRTGATDSNQPQHF
TRBJ1-5,TRBV30,NA,NA,TGTGCCTGGAGTGTTAGGGGCCGACAGCCCCAGCATTTT,CAWSVRGRQPQHF
TRBJ2-2,TRBV28,NA,NA,TGTGCCAGCAGTTTGGGGCAGGGGAACACCGGGGAGCTGTTTTTT,CASSLGQGNTGELFF
TRBJ2-7,TRBV28,NA,NA,TGTGCCGTGGGGTTGGAGGGGGGATCCTACGAGCAGTACTTC,CAVGLEGGSYEQYF
TRBJ1-3,TRBV28,TRBD1,NA,TGTGCCAGCAGTTCTTGGACAGGCGACTCTGGAAACACCATATATTTT,CASSSWTGDSGNTIYF
TRBJ2-5,TRBV19,NA,NA,TGTGCCAGTAGTATAGATCTAAGGACCTCCCCCGGGCGAGAGACCCAGTACTTC,CASSIDLRTSPGRETQYF
TRBJ2-5,TRBV28,TRBD1,NA,TGTGCCAGCAGTTGGGACAGGGAGATAGAAGAGACCCAGTACTTC,CASSWDREIEETQYF
TRBJ1-1,TRBV19,NA,NA,TGTGCCAGTAGTATAATTGCACCACTGAAGCTGGATAACACTGAAGCTTTCTTT,CASSIIAPLKLDNTEAFF
TRBJ2-7,TRBV7-9,NA,NA,TGTGCCAGCAGTCGGGACGGAGACTACGAGCAGTACTTC,CASSRDGDYEQYF
TRBJ1-6,TRBV9,NA,NA,TGTGCCAGCAGCGTAGTCGATTATAATTCACCCCTCCACTTT,CASSVVDYNSPLHF
TRBJ2-1,TRBV10-3,NA,NA,TGTGCCATCAGTGACCGCTCCTACAATGAGCAGTTCTTC,CAISDRSYNEQFF
TRBJ2-1,TRBV5-1,TRBD1,NA,TGCGCCAGCAGCGCGGGGACAGGGAGCTTTAGTCTAATGCGGAATGAGCAGTTCTTC,CASSAGTGSFSLMRNEQFF
TRBJ2-1,TRBV28,NA,NA,TGTGCCAGCAGTCTAGCGGGGACAGGGATAGGTGAGCAGTTCTTC,CASSLAGTGIGEQFF
TRBJ2-7,TRBV28,TRBD2,NA,TGTGCCAGCAGTCCGTGGGTAGCGGGACCAGGGGAGCAGTACTTC,CASSPWVAGPGEQYF
TRBJ2-2,TRBV6-5,TRBD1,NA,TGTGCCAGCAGTCCGGACAGGCCTGGGGAGCTGTTTTTT,CASSPDRPGELFF
TRBJ2-6,TRBV7-8,NA,NA,TGTGCCAGCAGCTTAGGCCGGTGGGGATTGGGGGCCAACGTCCTGACTTTC,CASSLGRWGLGANVLTF
TRBJ2-4,TRBV2,TRBD1,NA,TGTGCCAGCAGTGAACAGGGCCAGGGGGTAAACATTCAGTACTTC,CASSEQGQGVNIQYF
TRBJ1-2,TRBV28,NA,NA,TGTGCCAGCAGGGTAGACAGAAATGGCTACACCTTC,CASRVDRNGYTF
TRBJ1-2,TRBV6-1,TRBD1,NA,TGTGCCAGCACCCAGGGACAGGAGATCTATGGCTACACCTTC,CASTQGQEIYGYTF
TRBJ2-3,TRBV28,NA,NA,TGTGCCAGCAGTGCCTCAGGGGTGACAGATACGCAGTATTTT,CASSASGVTDTQYF
TRBJ2-1,TRBV5-1,TRBD2,NA,TGCGCCAGCAGCTTAGCTAGCGGGAGCTGGGATGAGCAGTTCTTC,CASSLASGSWDEQFF
TRBJ2-2,TRBV10-3,NA,NA,TGTGCCATCAGTGGACGGGGTGGAACCGGGGAGCTGTTTTTT,CAISGRGGTGELFF
TRBJ1-2,TRBV27,TRBD1,once,TGTGCCAGCAGGCCCAGGGGGTTCCTAGGCTACACCTTC,CASRPRGFLGYTF
TRBJ2-2,TRBV27,NA,NA,TGTGCCAGCAGTTTTATTTCGGATGTCACCGGGGAGCTGTTTTTT,CASSFISDVTGELFF
TRBJ1-2,TRBV29-1,NA,NA,TGCAGCGTCCCCGGAGGGCGGGAAGCTAACTATGGCTACACCTTC,CSVPGGREANYGYTF
TRBJ1-5,TRBV4-2,NA,NA,TGTGCCAGCAGCCGGGGGGTTCAAGGGCCCCAGCATTTT,CASSRGVQGPQHF
TRBJ2-5,TRBV15,NA,once,TGTGCCACCAGCAGAGATCGAGCGCGGGAGACCCAGTACTTC,CATSRDRARETQYF